This T cell receptor (beta chain) was identified in a study of blood T cell repertoires in COVID-19. For the study at large: The study drew acute and convalescent COVID-19 samples from the United States, Italy and Spain.

CDR3 size: 15 residues. The V and J ends lost 0 bases and 0 bases respectively, with 9 bases between them. Germline V CDR1 and CDR2: GTSNPN, SVGIG (reference sequence). Enrollees, about 18 to 95 years old, lived in 24 US areas. The table came from immunoSEQ multiplex PCR; TCRdb's copy has only in-frame clones and leaves some out. Counted here are about 280,000 clones, around 85% occurring once; the ten biggest clones make up 2% to 3%. The chain is built from TRBV30 and TRBJ1-5, with D perhaps matching TRBD1 (5 bases). The sample consisted of PBMCs or T cells enriched from blood (not recorded which). The TCR was taken from a woman aged 45-65 years who had recovered from COVID-19. CDR3 coding DNA: TGTGCCTGGAGTGTACAGGTCTCTAGCAATCAGCCCCAGCATTTT. Translation gives CAWSVQVSSNQPQHF.